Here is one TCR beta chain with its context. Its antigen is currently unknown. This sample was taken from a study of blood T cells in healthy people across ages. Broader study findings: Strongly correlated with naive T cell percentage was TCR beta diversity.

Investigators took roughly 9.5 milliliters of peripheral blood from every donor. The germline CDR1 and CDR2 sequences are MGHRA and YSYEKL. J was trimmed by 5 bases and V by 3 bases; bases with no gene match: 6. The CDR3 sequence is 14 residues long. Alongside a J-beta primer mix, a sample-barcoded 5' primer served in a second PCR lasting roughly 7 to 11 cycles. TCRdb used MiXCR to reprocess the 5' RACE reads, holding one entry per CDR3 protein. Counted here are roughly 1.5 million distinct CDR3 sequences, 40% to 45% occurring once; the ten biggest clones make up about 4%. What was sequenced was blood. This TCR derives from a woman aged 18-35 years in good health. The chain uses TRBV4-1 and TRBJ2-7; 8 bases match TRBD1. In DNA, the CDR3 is TGCGCCAGCAGCCAGGGACAGGCCGACGACGAGCAGTACTTC. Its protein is CASSQGQADDEQYF.